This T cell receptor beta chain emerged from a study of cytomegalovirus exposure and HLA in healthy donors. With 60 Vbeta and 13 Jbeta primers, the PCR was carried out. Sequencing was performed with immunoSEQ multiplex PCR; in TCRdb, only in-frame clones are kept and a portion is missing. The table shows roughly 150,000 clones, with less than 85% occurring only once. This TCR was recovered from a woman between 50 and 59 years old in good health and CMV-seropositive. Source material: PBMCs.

CDR3 amino acids: CASSLAGGQNTGELFF. The DNA for the CDR3 is TGCGCCAGCAGCTTGGCGGGGGGACAAAACACCGGGGAGCTGTTTTTT. V and J are TRBV5-1 and TRBJ2-2; a weak D match, TRBD2 (7 bases). CDR1 is SGHRS, CDR2 YFSETQ, per germline. There are 16 residues in the CDR3. V gave up 0 bases and J gave up 2 bases, with 11 bases separating them.